These 17 T cell receptor beta chains share one sample of origin, sequenced in a study of T cells after yellow fever vaccination. TCRdb redid the calling of the 5' RACE reads with MiXCR, one entry per CDR3 protein. Of under 600,000 distinct CDR3 sequences listed, about 13% are singletons. This specimen was PBMCs, taken on the day of the yellow fever booster vaccination. Every receptor here comes from a man aged 30-40 years who received the YFV17D yellow fever vaccine.

In its sample, this clonotype was seen a few times. The V gene is TRBV20-1, the J gene TRBJ1-1; D uncertain. V was trimmed by 0 bases and J by 1 base, leaving 6 bases between them. This CDR3 comprises 13 residues. Germline CDR1 is DFQATT and CDR2 is SNEGSKA (reference sequence). The CDR3 DNA reads TGCAGTGCTAGAGAGGCGGCGAACACTGAAGCTTTCTTT. It codes for CSAREAANTEAFF.

The chain is built from TRBV21-1 and TRBJ1-6; no DNA check was done on the table's D call, TRBD1. TRBV21-1 is listed as a pseudogene. This CDR3 region has 14 residues. This chain's CDR3 is CASSKNRENSPLHF. The DNA of the CDR3 is TGTGCCAGCAGCAAAAACAGGGAGAATTCACCCCTCCACTTT.

This chain joins TRBV4-3 and TRBJ2-1, with a weak D call TRBD1 (6 bases). The CDR3 has 15 amino acids. Trimming took off 3 bases at V and 4 bases at J, with 13 bases between the two ends. Germline CDR1 reads LGHNA; CDR2 reads YSLEER. The CDR3 reads CASSQGHRGYNEQFF. In DNA, the CDR3 is TGCGCCAGCAGCCAGGGACATAGGGGGTACAATGAGCAGTTCTTC.

This chain connects TRBV29-1 to TRBJ2-5; weak D call: TRBD2 (6 bases). In germline, CDR1 is SQVTM, CDR2 ANQGSEA. This CDR3 has 11 residues. Trimming cost V 2 bases and J 5 bases, with 6 bases left between them. The CDR3, as DNA: TGCAGCGTTGAACGGGGGGAGACCCAGTACTTC. Its translation: CSVERGETQYF.

V usage is TRBV2 and J usage is TRBJ2-3; 7 nucleotides align to TRBD1. The CDR3 has 15 amino acids. V was pared by 7 bases and J by 5 bases, with 12 bases of the junction left unmatched. Germline V gene sequence: CDR1 SNHLY, CDR2 FYNNEI. CDR3 region: CASNLGQIGGDTQYF. The CDR3 DNA sequence: TGTGCCAGCAACTTGGGACAGATAGGAGGAGATACGCAGTATTTT.

The rearrangement links TRBV5-1 to TRBJ2-7; TRBD2 matches 7 bases. V was clipped by 1 base and J by 5 bases; unmatched bases: 12. Germline V gives CDR1 SGHRS, CDR2 YFSETQ. The CDR3 consists of 16 residues. The CDR3 sequence: CASSLFASGGGDEQYF. The CDR3 DNA reads TGCGCCAGCAGCTTGTTCGCTAGCGGAGGTGGTGACGAGCAGTACTTC.

This chain uses TRBV5-1 with TRBJ2-7; no clear D. Germline V gene data show CDR1 as SGHRS and CDR2 as YFSETQ. The length of the CDR3 is 14 residues. V lost 4 bases, J lost 5 bases, and 16 bases lay in between. DNA for the CDR3: TGCGCCAGCAGCCCGGGTCAGGCCCTCGACGAGCAGTACTTC. As protein: CASSPGQALDEQYF. The whole variable domain, filled in from reference TRBV5-1 and TRBJ2-7, reads KAGVTQTPRYLIKTRGQQVTLSCSPISGHRSVSWYQQTPGQGLQFLFEYFSETQRNKGNFPGRFSGRQFSNSRSEMNVSTLELGDSALYLCASSPGQALDEQYFGPGTRLTVT.

This clonotype has more than one count but fewer than ten. The V and J genes are TRBV10-2 and TRBJ2-3; D uncertain. CDR1 WSHSY and CDR2 SAAADI come from the germline V gene. This CDR3 is built from 15 residues. The V end was cut by 10 bases, the J end by 2 bases, with 19 bases between. The CDR3 DNA reads TGCGCCACTGAGCCATTGGACGCCCTCACAGATACGCAGTATTTT. This sequence encodes CATEPLDALTDTQYF.

This clonotype has more than one count but fewer than ten. The V gene is TRBV5-1, the J gene TRBJ2-3; D remains unclear. Germline assignment: CDR1 SGHRS and CDR2 YFSETQ. This CDR3 comprises 14 residues. Between the trimmed V and J ends, which lost 5 bases and 1 base, there was a span of 11 bases. Written as DNA, the CDR3 is TGCGCCAGCAGGGTTGCGACCGGCACAGATACGCAGTATTTT. Translation gives CASRVATGTDTQYF.

This clonotype was seen many times. V and J are TRBV11-2 and TRBJ2-2; D not resolved. CDR1 and CDR2 from the germline V gene are SGHAT and FQNNGV. CDR3 length: 13 residues. V dropped 0 bases and J dropped 8 bases, with 7 bases sitting between them. Written as DNA, the CDR3 is TGTGCCAGCAGCTTAGACAGAGGAGGGGAGCTGTTTTTT. It encodes CASSLDRGGELFF. Combining the CDR3 with reference TRBV11-2 and TRBJ2-2 gives the whole variable domain EAGVAQSPRYKIIEKRQSVAFWCNPISGHATLYWYQQILGQGPKLLIQFQNNGVVDDSQLPKDRFSAERLKGVDSTLKIQPAKLEDSAVYLCASSLDRGGELFFGEGSRLTVL.

This chain links TRBV19 with TRBJ2-7; 7 bases align to TRBD1. The junction had 6 bases not matched to a gene; V was cut back by 7 bases and J by 0 bases. Germline V gives CDR1 LNHDA, CDR2 SQIVND (reference sequence). The CDR3 sequence is 14 residues long. The DNA for the CDR3 is TGTGCCAGTACCCCGGGACAGAACTCCTACGAGCAGTACTTC. Its protein product is CASTPGQNSYEQYF.

The DNA for the CDR3 is TGTGCCAGCAGCCCTGTTTTCGACAGGTTTCAGACCCAGTACTTC. Translating gives CASSPVFDRFQTQYF. The chain is built from TRBV11-2 and TRBJ2-5, with a tentative D call TRBD1 (6 bases). CDR3 length equals 15 residues. CDR1 is SGHAT and CDR2 is FQNNGV in the germline V gene. V lost 5 bases and J 6 bases, leaving 19 bases between the germline ends.

The chain recombines TRBV28 with TRBJ2-5; tentatively, D is TRBD2 (5 bases). The CDR3 has 15 amino acids. Trimming shortened V by 8 bases and J by 8 bases, and 24 bases separated the two germline ends. The germline V gene has CDR1 MDHEN and CDR2 SYDVKM. As DNA, the CDR3 is TGTGCCAGCGAGAGGTTGGCCCCCAGAGGGCGAACCCAGTACTTC. Translating it yields CASERLAPRGRTQYF.

About this clonotype itself: An end of the junction differs from the germline gene, which may be a read error. The chain couples TRBV3-1 to TRBJ2-1; weak D call: TRBD2 (6 bases). The CDR3 spans 14 residues. The germline CDR1 and CDR2 sequences are LGHDT and YNNKEL (reference sequence). CDR3 residues: CACSQATGVWEQFF. The DNA of the CDR3 is TGTGCCTGCAGCCAAGCGACGGGGGTGTGGGAGCAGTTCTTC.

This clonotype was observed a few times. The genes are TRBV10-3 and TRBJ2-2; D is uncertain. V was pared by 6 bases and J by 0 bases, with 8 bases between. CDR1 is ENHRY, CDR2 SYGVKD, per germline. The CDR3 sequence is 14 residues long. In DNA, the CDR3 is TGTGCCATCAGCCCGAGGCCGAACACCGGGGAGCTGTTTTTT. It codes for CAISPRPNTGELFF.

This clonotype came up a few times. The CDR3 reads CASKSFGTSGLNEQFF. The CDR3 coding sequence is TGTGCCAGTAAGAGCTTTGGGACTAGCGGACTCAATGAGCAGTTCTTC. The rearrangement joins TRBV7-9 to TRBJ2-1; 11 bases align to TRBD2. CDR3 size: 16 residues. Unmatched junction bases numbered 13, after V lost 9 bases and J lost 6 bases. Germline-derived CDR1 and CDR2 are SEHNR and FQNEAQ (reference sequence).

The rearrangement joins TRBV12-3 or TRBV12-4 to TRBJ2-3; TRBD1 matches 9 bases. This CDR3 region has 16 residues. The junction had 7 bases not matched to a gene; V was cut back by 2 bases and J by 4 bases. CDR3 amino acids: CASSLQNRGRADTQYF. As DNA, the CDR3 is TGTGCCAGCAGTTTACAGAACAGGGGGCGAGCAGATACGCAGTATTTT.